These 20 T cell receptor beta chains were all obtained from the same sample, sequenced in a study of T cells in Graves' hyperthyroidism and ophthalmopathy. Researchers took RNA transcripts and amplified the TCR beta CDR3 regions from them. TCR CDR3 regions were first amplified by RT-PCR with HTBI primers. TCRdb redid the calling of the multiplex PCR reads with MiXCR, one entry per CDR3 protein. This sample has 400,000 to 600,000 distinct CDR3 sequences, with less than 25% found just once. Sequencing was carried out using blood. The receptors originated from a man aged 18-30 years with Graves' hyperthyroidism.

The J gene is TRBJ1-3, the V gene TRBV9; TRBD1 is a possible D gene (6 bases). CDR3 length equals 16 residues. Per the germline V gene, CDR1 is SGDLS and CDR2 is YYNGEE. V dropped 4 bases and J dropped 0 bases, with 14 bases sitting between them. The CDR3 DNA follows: TGTGCCAGCAGCCCGCTTAACAGGGTCTCTGGAAACACCATATATTTT. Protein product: CASSPLNRVSGNTIYF. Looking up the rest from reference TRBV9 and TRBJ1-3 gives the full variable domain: DSGVTQTPKHLITATGQRVTLRCSPRSGDLSVYWYQQSLDQGLQFLIQYYNGEERAKGNILERFSAQQFPDLHSELNLSSLELGDSALYFCASSPLNRVSGNTIYFGEGSWLTVV.

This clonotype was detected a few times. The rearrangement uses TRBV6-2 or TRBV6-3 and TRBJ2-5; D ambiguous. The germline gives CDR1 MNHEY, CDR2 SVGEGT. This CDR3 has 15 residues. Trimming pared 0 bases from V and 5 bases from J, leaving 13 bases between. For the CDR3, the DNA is TGTGCCAGCAGTTACTCGACTTTTCTAGTGGAGACCCAGTACTTC. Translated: CASSYSTFLVETQYF.

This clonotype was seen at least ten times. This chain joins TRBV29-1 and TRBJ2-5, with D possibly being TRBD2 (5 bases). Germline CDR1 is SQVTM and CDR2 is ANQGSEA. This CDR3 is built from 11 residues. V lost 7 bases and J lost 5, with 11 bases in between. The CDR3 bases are TGCAGCGGGGGAGTAGGGGAGACCCAGTACTTC. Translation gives CSGGVGETQYF.

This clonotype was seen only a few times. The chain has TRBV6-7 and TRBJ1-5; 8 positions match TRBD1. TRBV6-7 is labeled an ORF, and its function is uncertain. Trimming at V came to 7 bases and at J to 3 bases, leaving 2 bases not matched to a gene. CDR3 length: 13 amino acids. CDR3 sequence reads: CASTGGYNQPQHF. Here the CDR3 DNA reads TGTGCCAGCACAGGGGGCTACAATCAGCCCCAGCATTTT.

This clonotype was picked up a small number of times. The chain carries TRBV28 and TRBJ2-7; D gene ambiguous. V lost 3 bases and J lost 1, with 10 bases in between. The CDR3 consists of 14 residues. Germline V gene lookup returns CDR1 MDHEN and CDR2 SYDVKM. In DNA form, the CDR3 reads TGTGCCAGCAGTTTTGGACGGCAGTCCTACGAGCAGTACTTC. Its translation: CASSFGRQSYEQYF.

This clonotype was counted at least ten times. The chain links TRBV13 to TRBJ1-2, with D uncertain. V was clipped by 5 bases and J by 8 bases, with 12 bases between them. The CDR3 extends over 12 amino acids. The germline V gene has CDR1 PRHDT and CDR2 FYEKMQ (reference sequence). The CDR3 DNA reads TGTGCCAGCAGCCGAGCGGATTGGGGCTACACCTTC. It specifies CASSRADWGYTF.

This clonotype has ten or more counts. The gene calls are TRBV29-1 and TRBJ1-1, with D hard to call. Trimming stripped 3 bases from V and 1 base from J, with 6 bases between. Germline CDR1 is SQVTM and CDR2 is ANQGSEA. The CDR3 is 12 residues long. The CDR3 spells CSVDRENTEAFF. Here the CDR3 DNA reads TGCAGCGTTGATCGGGAGAACACTGAAGCTTTCTTT.

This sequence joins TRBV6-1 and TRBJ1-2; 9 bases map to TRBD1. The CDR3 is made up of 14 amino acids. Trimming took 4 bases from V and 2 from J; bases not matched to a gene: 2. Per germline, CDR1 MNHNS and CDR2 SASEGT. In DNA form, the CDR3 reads TGTGCCAGCAGTGCAACAGGGGGCAACTATGGCTACACCTTC. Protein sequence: CASSATGGNYGYTF.

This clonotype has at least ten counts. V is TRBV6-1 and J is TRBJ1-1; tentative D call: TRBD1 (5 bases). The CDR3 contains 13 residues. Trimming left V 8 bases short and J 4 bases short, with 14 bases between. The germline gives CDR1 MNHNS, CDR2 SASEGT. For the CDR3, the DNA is TGTGCCAGCCGTAGGTTGGGGGGCACTGAAGCTTTCTTT. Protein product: CASRRLGGTEAFF.

CDR3 bases: TGTGCCAGCAGCTTGCGACTAGCGGGGGTGGGGACCGGGGAGCTGTTTTTT. Amino acid sequence: CASSLRLAGVGTGELFF. This rearrangement joins TRBV7-2 to TRBJ2-2; 12 bases are shared with TRBD2. The germline V gene has CDR1 SGHTA and CDR2 FQGNSA. Losses at the gene ends were 3 bases for V and 5 bases for J; bases not matched to a gene: 7. The CDR3 sequence is 17 residues long.

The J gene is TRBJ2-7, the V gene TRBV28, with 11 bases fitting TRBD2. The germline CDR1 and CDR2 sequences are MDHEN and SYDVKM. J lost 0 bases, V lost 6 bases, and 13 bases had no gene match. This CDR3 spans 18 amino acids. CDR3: CASRVTSGISHGSYEQYF. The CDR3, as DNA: TGTGCCAGCAGGGTGACTAGCGGGATCTCCCATGGCTCCTACGAGCAGTACTTC.

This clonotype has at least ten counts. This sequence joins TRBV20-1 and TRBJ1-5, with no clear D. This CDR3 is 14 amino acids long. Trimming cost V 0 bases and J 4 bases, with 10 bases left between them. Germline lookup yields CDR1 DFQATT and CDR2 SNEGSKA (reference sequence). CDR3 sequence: CSAREGLPNQPQHF. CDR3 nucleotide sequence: TGCAGTGCTAGAGAGGGTCTCCCGAATCAGCCCCAGCATTTT.

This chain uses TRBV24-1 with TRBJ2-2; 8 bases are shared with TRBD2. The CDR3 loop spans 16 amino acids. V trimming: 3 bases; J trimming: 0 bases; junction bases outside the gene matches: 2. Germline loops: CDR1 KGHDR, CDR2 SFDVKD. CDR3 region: CATSDTLAANTGELFF. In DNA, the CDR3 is TGTGCCACCAGTGATACACTAGCGGCGAACACCGGGGAGCTGTTTTTT.

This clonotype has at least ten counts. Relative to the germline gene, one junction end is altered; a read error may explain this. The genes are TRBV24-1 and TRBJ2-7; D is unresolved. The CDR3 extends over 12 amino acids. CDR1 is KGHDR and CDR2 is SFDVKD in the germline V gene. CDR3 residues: CVTVRDSYEQYF. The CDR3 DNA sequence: TGTGTCACCGTAAGGGACTCCTACGAGCAGTACTTC.

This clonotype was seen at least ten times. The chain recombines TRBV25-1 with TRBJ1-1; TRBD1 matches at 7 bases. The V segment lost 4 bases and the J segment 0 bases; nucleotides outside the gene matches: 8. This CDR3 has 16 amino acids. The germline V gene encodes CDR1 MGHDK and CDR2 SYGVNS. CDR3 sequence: CASSGKRGPLNTEAFF. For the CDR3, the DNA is TGTGCCAGCAGTGGAAAAAGGGGGCCCCTGAACACTGAAGCTTTCTTT.

This CDR3 reads CASSTDRGFTGELFF. Written as DNA, the CDR3 is TGTGCCAGTAGTACCGACAGGGGGTTCACCGGGGAGCTGTTTTTT. This chain uses TRBV19 with TRBJ2-2; the match to TRBD1 covers 9 bases. Trimming took 4 bases from V and 4 from J; bases not matched to a gene: 4. Germline V gene data show CDR1 as LNHDA and CDR2 as SQIVND (reference sequence). The CDR3 contains 15 residues.

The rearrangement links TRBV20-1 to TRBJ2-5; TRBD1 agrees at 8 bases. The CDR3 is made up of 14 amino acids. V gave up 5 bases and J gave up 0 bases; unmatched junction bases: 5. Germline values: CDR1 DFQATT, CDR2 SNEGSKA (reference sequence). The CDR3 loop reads CSAPRTGYQETQYF. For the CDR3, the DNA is TGCAGTGCTCCCCGGACAGGGTACCAAGAGACCCAGTACTTC.

Here the CDR3 DNA reads TGTGCCAGTAGTCCCCCGGGGGGGACGAACACTGAAGCTTTCTTT. Translation gives CASSPPGGTNTEAFF. The V and J genes are TRBV19 and TRBJ1-1, with TRBD1 as a possible D gene (5 bases). This CDR3 spans 15 amino acids. With 5 bases removed from V and 1 base from J, the gap between germline ends came to 14 bases. CDR1 is LNHDA, CDR2 SQIVND, per germline (reference sequence).

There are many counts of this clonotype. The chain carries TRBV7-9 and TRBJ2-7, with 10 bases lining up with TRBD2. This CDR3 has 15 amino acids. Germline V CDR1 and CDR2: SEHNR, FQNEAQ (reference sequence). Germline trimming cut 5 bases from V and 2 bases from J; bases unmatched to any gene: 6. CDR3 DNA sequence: TGTGCCAGCAGCAAACTAGCGGGGCTCCCCTACGAGCAGTACTTC. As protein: CASSKLAGLPYEQYF.

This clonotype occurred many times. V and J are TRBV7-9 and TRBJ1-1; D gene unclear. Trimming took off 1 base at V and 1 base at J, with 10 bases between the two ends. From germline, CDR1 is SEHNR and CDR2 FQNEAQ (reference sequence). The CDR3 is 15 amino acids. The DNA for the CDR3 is TGTGCCAGCAGCTTAGATAGGGTTTCGAACACTGAAGCTTTCTTT. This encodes CASSLDRVSNTEAFF.